Below, 16 T cell receptor beta chains from the same sample are listed, as sequenced in a study of blood T cells in healthy people across ages. A sample-barcoded 5' primer and a J-beta primer mix were used in a second PCR of roughly 7 to 11 cycles. TCRdb passed the 5' RACE reads through MiXCR, listing each CDR3 protein once. The sample has about 750,000 distinct CDR3 sequences; approximately 53% are singletons. Sequenced material: blood. These receptors were obtained from an elderly man in good health.

The gene calls are TRBV7-2 and TRBJ2-3, with D uncertain. The CDR3 has 13 amino acids. Trimming cost V 3 bases and J 6 bases, with 10 bases left between them. Looked up from germline, CDR1 is SGHTA and CDR2 is FQGNSA. The CDR3, as DNA: TGTGCCAGCAGCTTTGGACCCAGCGATACGCAGTATTTT. Translation: CASSFGPSDTQYF. The variable domain in full, completed from reference TRBV7-2 and TRBJ2-3, reads GAGVSQSPSNKVTEKGKDVELRCDPISGHTALYWYRQSLGQGLEFLIYFQGNSAPDKSGLPSDRFSAERTGGSVSTLTIQRTQQEDSAVYLCASSFGPSDTQYFGPGTRLTVL.

As concerns this clonotype: Compared with germline, one end of the junction differs, possibly owing to a read error. The chain joins TRBV6-1 to TRBJ2-4; D possibly corresponds to TRBD2 (6 bases). CDR3 length equals 13 residues. Germline values: CDR1 MNHNS, CDR2 SASEGT. In DNA, the CDR3 is TGTGCTAGCATCGTTCAGGGTCGTCGGGAGCAGTACTTC. Encoded protein: CASIVQGRREQYF.

This clonotype was counted between two and nine times. The genes are TRBV29-1 and TRBJ2-6, with TRBD2 matching over 9 bases. There are 17 residues in the CDR3. Germline V gives CDR1 SQVTM, CDR2 ANQGSEA. V shed 1 base, J shed 0 bases, and the junction held 4 bases outside the gene matches. The CDR3 is CSVEGGGDPSGANVLTF. In DNA, the CDR3 is TGCAGCGTTGAAGGCGGGGGGGACCCCTCTGGGGCCAACGTCCTGACTTTC. Full variable domain (remainder filled in from reference TRBV29-1 and TRBJ2-6): SAVISQKPSRDICQRGTSLTIQCQVDSQVTMMFWYRQQPGQSLTLIATANQGSEATYESGFVIDKFPISRPNLTFSTLTVSNMSPEDSSIYLCSVEGGGDPSGANVLTFGAGSRLTVL.

The chain has TRBV5-1 and TRBJ2-3; 13 positions match TRBD2. Germline loops: CDR1 SGHRS, CDR2 YFSETQ. The CDR3 contains 17 residues. V trimming: 4 bases; J trimming: 1 base; junction bases outside the gene matches: 6. The CDR3 loop reads CASSNTGLAGGTDTQYF. DNA for the CDR3: TGCGCCAGCAGCAATACCGGACTAGCGGGAGGCACAGATACGCAGTATTTT.

Remarks on this clonotype: This may be a read error, as it is one base from a much larger clone. The V and J genes are TRBV28 and TRBJ1-5, with a tentative D call TRBD1 (5 bases). Per germline, CDR1 MDHEN and CDR2 SYDVKM. Trimming removed 6 bases at V and 6 bases at J, with 15 bases between. The length of the CDR3 is 14 residues. CDR3 protein: CASRTSRGAQPQHF. DNA of the CDR3: TGTGCCAGCAGGACCTCGCGTGGGGCTCAGCCCCAGCATTTT.

There are a few counts of this clonotype. The V call is TRBV4-2, the J call TRBJ1-6; D unclear. Germline loops: CDR1 LGHNA, CDR2 YNFKEQ. This CDR3 comprises 17 residues. V lost 1 base, J lost 0 bases, and 10 bases lay in between. The CDR3 loop is CASSQVGGSSYNSPLHF. The CDR3 nucleotides read TGTGCCAGCAGCCAAGTTGGCGGGAGCTCCTATAATTCACCCCTCCACTTT.

The rearrangement joins TRBV28 to TRBJ1-1; no definite D call. In germline, CDR1 is MDHEN, CDR2 SYDVKM. Trimming removed 6 bases at V and 4 bases at J, with 9 bases between. The CDR3 is made up of 12 amino acids. The CDR3 here is CASRLTSTEAFF. In DNA form, the CDR3 reads TGTGCCAGCAGATTAACAAGCACTGAAGCTTTCTTT.

V gene TRBV20-1 combines with J gene TRBJ2-5; D unclear. The CDR3 is made up of 13 amino acids. Trimming left V 0 bases short and J 5 bases short, with 10 bases between. Germline CDR1 and CDR2: DFQATT and SNEGSKA (reference sequence). CDR3 in amino acids: CSARDSLVETQYF. The CDR3 bases are TGCAGTGCTAGAGATTCCCTAGTGGAGACCCAGTACTTC.

The rearrangement links TRBV28 to TRBJ2-7; D ambiguous. This CDR3 has 15 residues. V lost 4 bases and J lost 4, with 17 bases in between. The germline V gene has CDR1 MDHEN and CDR2 SYDVKM. The CDR3 nucleotides are TGTGCCAGCAGTTCCGCCACACCGGTGGCTTACGAGCAGTACTTC. Translation: CASSSATPVAYEQYF.

This clonotype was observed a few times. This chain uses TRBV5-1 with TRBJ1-1; D gene ambiguous. The V gene lost 4 bases and the J gene lost 1 base, with 14 bases spanning the gap. CDR1 SGHRS and CDR2 YFSETQ come from the germline V gene. The CDR3 covers 15 residues. CDR3 protein: CASSGERNGNTEAFF. The CDR3 DNA is TGCGCCAGCAGCGGGGAAAGGAACGGGAACACTGAAGCTTTCTTT.

The chain carries TRBV29-1 and TRBJ2-5, with TRBD2 matching 7 bases. Germline CDR1 and CDR2: SQVTM and ANQGSEA. J was trimmed by 0 bases and V by 3 bases; bases with no gene match: 4. CDR3 length equals 14 residues. The CDR3 DNA is TGCAGCGTTGACCGAGCGGGGAACCAAGAGACCCAGTACTTC. Its translation: CSVDRAGNQETQYF.

The chain employs TRBV2 and TRBJ1-1; 8 bases match TRBD1. Germline V gene lookup returns CDR1 SNHLY and CDR2 FYNNEI. The CDR3 sequence is 15 residues long. With V trimmed by 5 bases and J by 3 bases, 8 bases remained unmatched. The CDR3 DNA reads TGTGCCAGCAGTCACAGGGGGATAGGTGACACTGAAGCTTTCTTT. The encoded protein is CASSHRGIGDTEAFF. Variable domain in full (rest from reference TRBV2 and TRBJ1-1): EPEVTQTPSHQVTQMGQEVILRCVPISNHLYFYWYRQILGQKVEFLVSFYNNEISEKSEIFDDQFSVERPDGSNFTLKIRSTKLEDSAMYFCASSHRGIGDTEAFFGQGTRLTVV.

The chain has TRBV6-1 and TRBJ1-2; D might be TRBD1 (5 bases). CDR1 and CDR2 from the germline V gene are MNHNS and SASEGT. The CDR3 spans 15 residues. V gave up 2 bases and J gave up 4 bases, with 14 bases separating them. CDR3 region: CASSERQGFSYGYTF. CDR3 sequence (DNA): TGTGCCAGCAGTGAACGCCAGGGTTTTTCCTATGGCTACACCTTC.

Ten or more counts support this clonotype. J is TRBJ2-7 and V is TRBV27; 9 bases match TRBD1. Germline loops: CDR1 MNHEY, CDR2 SMNVEV (reference sequence). V dropped 5 bases and J dropped 5; count of bases not matched to a gene: 10. This CDR3 has 15 residues. CDR3 residues: CASSLPGQGTHEQYF. As DNA, the CDR3 is TGTGCCAGCAGTCTCCCGGGACAGGGAACCCACGAGCAGTACTTC.

This chain uses TRBV27 with TRBJ2-3; 9 bases are shared with TRBD1. V trimming: 5 bases; J trimming: 4 bases; junction bases outside the gene matches: 4. The length of the CDR3 is 14 residues. Germline CDR1 reads MNHEY; CDR2 reads SMNVEV (reference sequence). Here the CDR3 DNA reads TGTGCCAGCAGTGGGACAGGGCGTCCAGATACGCAGTATTTT. As protein: CASSGTGRPDTQYF.

The chain links TRBV20-1 to TRBJ1-4, with D perhaps TRBD1 (5 bases). The germline V gene has CDR1 DFQATT and CDR2 SNEGSKA (reference sequence). The CDR3 totals 14 residues. Trimming stripped 6 bases from V and 0 bases from J, with 11 bases between. CDR3 protein: CSAGLRTTNEKLFF. The CDR3 DNA sequence: TGCAGTGCGGGACTCAGGACAACTAATGAAAAACTGTTTTTT.